Listed below are T cell receptor beta chains from one sample, sequenced in a study of blood T cell repertoires in COVID-19. Sequencing used immunoSEQ multiplex PCR; TCRdb keeps in-frame clones, though not all of them. This sample yields hundreds of thousands of clones, of which roughly 86% are seen a single time; 1.5% to 2% belongs to the top ten. Sequencing was carried out using peripheral blood. The receptors were sampled from a woman in her twenties or thirties with COVID-19, enrolled during active disease. Both conserved end residues are part of each CDR3.

J gene: TRBJ1-2; V gene: TRBV4-1; CDR3 protein: CASSQSGANYGYTF
J gene: TRBJ1-1; V gene: TRBV5-1; CDR3 protein: CASSPLIGTAGMNTEAFF
J gene: TRBJ1-2; V gene: TRBV6-5; CDR3 protein: CASSYSGGSYGYTF
J gene: TRBJ2-3; V gene: TRBV6-6; CDR3 protein: CASSYAGGTDTQYF
J gene: TRBJ1-5; V gene: TRBV19; CDR3 protein: CASSARTGFSFNQPQHF
J gene: TRBJ1-1; V gene: TRBV7-9; CDR3 protein: CASSHGGSEAFF
J gene: TRBJ2-5; V gene: TRBV7-9; CDR3 protein: CASSLGWTGGQETQYF
J gene: TRBJ2-7; V gene: TRBV2; CDR3 protein: CASSYAHSYEQYF
J gene: TRBJ2-5; V gene: TRBV2; CDR3 protein: CASRAGGQETQYF
J gene: TRBJ1-5; V gene: TRBV6-5; CDR3 protein: CASSYSSGQPQHF
J gene: TRBJ1-2; V gene: TRBV5-6; CDR3 protein: CASSSGGAPGYTF
J gene: TRBJ2-5; V gene: TRBV11-3; CDR3 protein: CASSLTGVGETQYF
J gene: TRBJ2-2; V gene: TRBV7-2; CDR3 protein: CASRQGQNTGELFF
J gene: TRBJ2-1; V gene: TRBV28; CDR3 protein: CASSSPAGASYNEQFF
J gene: TRBJ2-5; V gene: TRBV5-1; CDR3 protein: CASSLAPAGNQETQYF
J gene: TRBJ1-1; V gene: TRBV6-6; CDR3 protein: CASRDRGGNTEAFF
J gene: TRBJ2-5; V gene: TRBV19; CDR3 protein: CASTPGPAGKTETQYF
J gene: TRBJ1-6; V gene: TRBV7-9; CDR3 protein: CASSLWAGEYNSPLHF
J gene: TRBJ1-1; V gene: TRBV6-6; CDR3 protein: CASSDRVRNTEAFF
J gene: TRBJ2-4; V gene: TRBV5-1; CDR3 protein: CASSLATQVGAKNIQYF
J gene: TRBJ1-6; V gene: TRBV7-9; CDR3 protein: CASSSTTGTGLNSPLHF
J gene: TRBJ1-1; V gene: TRBV12-3/TRBV12-4; CDR3 protein: CASTSTGGARAFF
J gene: TRBJ1-4; V gene: TRBV19; CDR3 protein: CASSIGPSGQKLFF
J gene: TRBJ1-2; V gene: TRBV24-1; CDR3 protein: CATSDLPDRDWGTGYTF
J gene: TRBJ1-1; V gene: TRBV5-6; CDR3 protein: CASSLVYSQANTEAFF
J gene: TRBJ2-7; V gene: TRBV10-3; CDR3 protein: CAISEGDYEQYF
J gene: TRBJ1-1; V gene: TRBV4-1; CDR3 protein: CASSRTNPGQAYTEAFF
J gene: TRBJ1-2; V gene: TRBV28; CDR3 protein: CASSLWDRVGNGYTF
J gene: TRBJ2-2; V gene: TRBV27; CDR3 protein: CASKATLVGELFF
J gene: TRBJ1-5; V gene: TRBV2; CDR3 protein: CASSGQGGYQPQHF
J gene: TRBJ2-5; V gene: TRBV5-6; CDR3 protein: CASSSGALQETQYF
J gene: TRBJ1-2; V gene: TRBV9; CDR3 protein: CAIERYGYTF
J gene: TRBJ1-1; V gene: TRBV10-1; CDR3 protein: CASSGTGTGNTEAFF
J gene: TRBJ1-3; V gene: TRBV7-8; CDR3 protein: CASSSSSGNTIYF
J gene: TRBJ1-1; V gene: TRBV28; CDR3 protein: CASSPASGQEAGEAFF
J gene: TRBJ2-6; V gene: TRBV9; CDR3 protein: CASSATGAGANVLTF
J gene: TRBJ2-2; V gene: TRBV7-2; CDR3 protein: CASSRDRMNTGELFF
J gene: TRBJ1-1; V gene: TRBV28; CDR3 protein: CASSPSQANTEAFF
J gene: TRBJ2-2; V gene: TRBV6-4; CDR3 protein: CASSALWQTGELFF
J gene: TRBJ2-5; V gene: TRBV5-1; CDR3 protein: CASSLARLGAETQYF
J gene: TRBJ2-3; V gene: TRBV27; CDR3 protein: CASGGTDTQYF
J gene: TRBJ1-2; V gene: TRBV7-6; CDR3 protein: CASSLAADYGYTF
J gene: TRBJ1-2; V gene: TRBV2; CDR3 protein: CASRADDYGYTF